Listed below are T cell receptor beta chains from one sample, sequenced in a study of blood T cell repertoires in COVID-19. Sequencing was performed with immunoSEQ multiplex PCR; in TCRdb, only in-frame clones are kept and a portion is missing. The sample comprises a few hundred thousand clones, roughly nine tenths of which are singletons, and just under 0.95% rests with the top ten. Sequencing used peripheral blood. The receptors stem from a woman between 35 and 50 years old who had recovered from COVID-19. Each CDR3 is given with its conserved first and last residue. D genes are given only for firm matches. Part of the rows lack a size; the others show once, few, many or a class for expanded clones.

V gene	D gene	J gene	clone size	CDR3 DNA	CDR3 protein
TRBV10-3	TRBD1	TRBJ1-1	NA	TGTGCCATCAGTGAGATAGGACAGGGGGCTTACACTGAAGCTTTCTTT	CAISEIGQGAYTEAFF
TRBV4-1	NA	TRBJ1-1	NA	TGCGCCAGCAGCCAAGATCGGAATTCAGGGGTTACTGAAGCTTTCTTT	CASSQDRNSGVTEAFF
TRBV30	NA	TRBJ2-2	NA	TGTGCCTGGGAAGGCGGGCTATCGGGCGGGGAGCTGTTTTTT	CAWEGGLSGGELFF
TRBV7-6	NA	TRBJ2-7	NA	TGTGCCAGCAGCGGGCGCTACGAGCAGTACTTC	CASSGRYEQYF
TRBV18	TRBD2	TRBJ2-7	once	TGTGCCAGCTCACCAGGGCCGGAGGGAGGGGAGCAGTACTTC	CASSPGPEGGEQYF
TRBV10-2	TRBD1	TRBJ2-6	NA	TGCGCCAGCAGTGATCTGGGACAGGGGGCAGCTGGGGCCAACGTCCTGACTTTC	CASSDLGQGAAGANVLTF
TRBV5-1	TRBD1	TRBJ1-6	NA	TGCGCCAGCAGCGATCAGCCGGGACAGGGTGGTTCACCCCTCCACTTT	CASSDQPGQGGSPLHF
TRBV27	NA	TRBJ2-5	NA	TGTGCCAGCAGTTCGTCGGGGGAAGAGACCCAGTACTTC	CASSSSGEETQYF
TRBV3-1/TRBV3-2	TRBD2	TRBJ2-1	once	TGTGCCAGCAGCCAAGAGTCGCTAGCGGGCTACAATGAGCAGTTCTTC	CASSQESLAGYNEQFF
TRBV7-6	TRBD1	TRBJ2-1	NA	TGTGCCAGCAGCTCGGGACAGGGGACCTACAATGAGCAGTTCTTC	CASSSGQGTYNEQFF
TRBV9	NA	TRBJ2-7	NA	TGTGCCAGCAGCGTAGGAATAGCGGTCTCCTACGAGCAGTACTTC	CASSVGIAVSYEQYF
TRBV7-9	NA	TRBJ2-7	NA	TGTGCCAGCAGCCGAGGTGGGGGGCGAGCGGGAAGCTACGAGCAGTACTTC	CASSRGGGRAGSYEQYF
TRBV5-4	TRBD2	TRBJ2-3	NA	TGTGCCAGCAGCCAAGCTAGCGGGAGTACAGATACGCAGTATTTT	CASSQASGSTDTQYF
TRBV7-9	TRBD2	TRBJ2-3	NA	TGTGCCAGCAGCGGCCACACTAGCGCTCGGGGGATAGATACGCAGTATTTT	CASSGHTSARGIDTQYF
TRBV18	NA	TRBJ2-3	NA	TGTGCCAGCTCGCTGGGAGCGGTCACAGATACGCAGTATTTT	CASSLGAVTDTQYF
TRBV14	TRBD2	TRBJ2-5	NA	TGTGCCAGCAGCCCTAGCGGGGTCCAAGAGACCCAGTACTTC	CASSPSGVQETQYF
TRBV5-6	TRBD2	TRBJ2-7	NA	TGTGCCAGCAGCTTGGGCGGGAGCTCCTACGAGCAGTACTTC	CASSLGGSSYEQYF
TRBV5-4	NA	TRBJ2-1	NA	TGTGCCAGCAGCTTGATGGGCTCCACCTACAATGAGCAGTTCTTC	CASSLMGSTYNEQFF
TRBV14	NA	TRBJ2-7	NA	TGTGCCAGCAGCCCCCAAGCAGGGGCGGACGAGCAGTACTTC	CASSPQAGADEQYF
TRBV2	TRBD2	TRBJ2-5	once	TGTGCCAGCAGTGAAGCGTTACTAGCGGGAGAGACCCAGTACTTC	CASSEALLAGETQYF
TRBV28	TRBD1	TRBJ2-1	NA	TGTGCCAGCAGTCCCCTGGGACAGGGGTACAATCACAATGAGCAGTTCTTC	CASSPLGQGYNHNEQFF
TRBV15	NA	TRBJ2-7	NA	TGTGCCACCAGCTTACCTCAGGGTGATAGCTCCTACGAGCAGTACTTC	CATSLPQGDSSYEQYF
TRBV5-1	TRBD1	TRBJ1-3	few	TGCGCCAGCAGCTTAACCGACAGGGCTATGGGTGGAAACACCATATATTTT	CASSLTDRAMGGNTIYF
TRBV7-2	TRBD2	TRBJ2-7	NA	TGTGCCAGCAGCTTAGTAGCGGGAGGGCCCTACGAGCAGTACTTC	CASSLVAGGPYEQYF
TRBV19	NA	TRBJ1-2	few	TGTGCCAGTAGTTTGAGACAGTACTATGGCTACACCTTC	CASSLRQYYGYTF
TRBV10-2	NA	TRBJ2-7	NA	TGCGCCAGCAGTGAACAGGGCGACGAGCAGTACTTC	CASSEQGDEQYF
TRBV5-1	TRBD2	TRBJ2-3	once	TGCGCCAGCCGGGAGGCGGGAGGGCCGGGAGATACGCAGTATTTT	CASREAGGPGDTQYF
TRBV5-1	NA	TRBJ1-4	NA	TGCGCCAGCAGCTTGACCCCGACAGGTTATAATGAAAAACTGTTTTTT	CASSLTPTGYNEKLFF
TRBV7-9	NA	TRBJ2-5	few	TGTGCCAGCAGCTCCGTCGACAACCTCCAGACCCAGTACTTC	CASSSVDNLQTQYF
TRBV19	TRBD2	TRBJ2-4	NA	TGTGCCAGTAGTATAGAGACGGGAGGGCAATACATTCAGTACTTC	CASSIETGGQYIQYF
TRBV6-5	TRBD2	TRBJ2-1	NA	TGTGCCAGCAGCAACGGGGGGGGCTCCTACAATGAGCAGTTCTTC	CASSNGGGSYNEQFF
TRBV5-1	TRBD1	TRBJ1-1	NA	TGCGCCAGCAGTTCTACGGGACAGGGGTGGTACACTGAAGCTTTCTTT	CASSSTGQGWYTEAFF
TRBV9	TRBD1	TRBJ1-3	NA	TGTGCCAGCAGCGCCACGACAGGGGCGGGAAACACCATATATTTT	CASSATTGAGNTIYF
TRBV19	TRBD2	TRBJ2-2	once	TGTGCCAGTAGTACTAGCGGGAGCTACACCGGGGAGCTGTTTTTT	CASSTSGSYTGELFF
TRBV7-3	TRBD1	TRBJ2-2	NA	TGTGCCAGCAGCCCCCGACAGGGGGCTGGCGGGGAGCTGTTTTTT	CASSPRQGAGGELFF
TRBV30	NA	TRBJ2-1	once	TGTGCCTGGAGCGCGGGACACAATGAGCAGTTCTTC	CAWSAGHNEQFF
TRBV29-1	TRBD2	TRBJ2-1	NA	TGCAGCGTTGATGGACTAGCAGGTTTGGATGAGCAGTTCTTC	CSVDGLAGLDEQFF
TRBV5-1	NA	TRBJ2-3	once	TGCGCCAGCACCCCCATCCGAGGGTCCGATACGCAGTATTTT	CASTPIRGSDTQYF
TRBV5-6	TRBD1	TRBJ1-3	once	TGTGCCAGCAGCTACCTGGACAGGGGCTCTGGAAACACCATATATTTT	CASSYLDRGSGNTIYF
TRBV29-1	TRBD2	TRBJ2-1	NA	TGCAGCGCCAGACTAGCGTGGGAGGACAATGAGCAGTTCTTC	CSARLAWEDNEQFF
TRBV25-1	NA	TRBJ2-3	NA	TGTGCCAGCAGTGAAGACTTCATCACAGATACGCAGTATTTT	CASSEDFITDTQYF
TRBV10-3	TRBD1	TRBJ2-1	many	TGTGCCATACAAGACGGGACAGTCACCAATGAGCAGTTCTTC	CAIQDGTVTNEQFF
TRBV5-4	NA	TRBJ2-1	NA	TGTGCCAGCAGCTTGCCCTGGGCAGGCTACAATGAGCAGTTCTTC	CASSLPWAGYNEQFF
TRBV11-2	TRBD2	TRBJ2-7	NA	TGTGCCAGCAGCCCTCGATCTAGCGGGGGAACCTACGAGCAGTACTTC	CASSPRSSGGTYEQYF
TRBV7-9	NA	TRBJ2-7	NA	TGTGCCAGCAGCGTATCTCAGGGGACCTCCTACGAGCAGTACTTC	CASSVSQGTSYEQYF
TRBV5-1	TRBD2	TRBJ2-7	NA	TGCGCCAGCAGCGAGGGGACTAGTTTAACCTACGAGCAGTACTTC	CASSEGTSLTYEQYF
TRBV30	TRBD1	TRBJ1-1	NA	TGTGCCTGGAGTGCCCTCGGACAGGGGACTGAAGCTTTCTTT	CAWSALGQGTEAFF
TRBV6-5	TRBD2	TRBJ2-7	NA	TGTGCCAGCAAGCCTTTAGCGGGAGAGTCCTACGAGCAGTACTTC	CASKPLAGESYEQYF